This T cell receptor beta chain was recovered during a study of human thymus T cells. The CDR3 extends over 14 amino acids. With 5 bases removed from V and 2 bases from J, the gap between germline ends came to 12 bases. Germline V gene data show CDR1 as SGHNT and CDR2 as YENEEA. The method was immunoSEQ multiplex PCR; TCRdb's version includes in-frame clones alone and lacks a portion of them. In the table there are some 130,000 clones, approximately 96% of which are singletons. Resections from corrective heart surgery provided thymus tissue. The receptor was isolated from a boy under two years old with a congenital heart defect but otherwise immunologically healthy. This chain uses TRBV11-3 with TRBJ1-1; D remains unclear. The sequenced sample was thymus tissue. CDR3 residues: CASSPRHLNTEAFF. The CDR3 DNA sequence: TGTGCCAGCAGCCCCAGGCATCTTAACACTGAAGCTTTCTTT.